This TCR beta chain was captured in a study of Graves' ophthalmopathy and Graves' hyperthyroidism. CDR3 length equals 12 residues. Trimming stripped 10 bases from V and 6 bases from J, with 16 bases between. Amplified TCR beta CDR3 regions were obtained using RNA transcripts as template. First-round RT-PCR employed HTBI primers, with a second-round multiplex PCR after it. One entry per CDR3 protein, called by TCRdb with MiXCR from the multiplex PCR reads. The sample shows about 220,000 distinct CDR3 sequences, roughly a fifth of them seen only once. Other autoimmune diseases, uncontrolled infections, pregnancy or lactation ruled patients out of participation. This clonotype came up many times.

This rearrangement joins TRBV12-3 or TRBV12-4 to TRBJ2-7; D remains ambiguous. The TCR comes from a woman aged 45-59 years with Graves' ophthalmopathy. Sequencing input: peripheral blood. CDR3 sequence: CATRHGPAEQYF. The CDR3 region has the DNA TGTGCCACTCGACATGGACCCGCCGAGCAGTACTTC.